Presented here are 18 T cell receptor beta chains from one specimen sequenced in a study of a mutant IDH1 vaccine in newly diagnosed glioma. For these TCRs, the target antigens are not known. Indicated time point: week 47, end of study. Alongside topical imiquimod, each dose of vaccine comprised 300 ug of mutant IDH1 20-mer peptide. Produced via immunoSEQ multiplex PCR; TCRdb's table is partial and in-frame only. Among over 45,000 clones listed, 70% to 85% were seen once. The input for sequencing was PBMCs, taken from a glioma patient whose treatment included an IDH1 peptide vaccine. The receptors shown here come from a man in his fifties or sixties with glioma.

This rearrangement joins TRBV27 to TRBJ1-6, with D possibly TRBD1 on 5 matching bases. This CDR3 has 15 amino acids. CDR1 is MNHEY, CDR2 SMNVEV, per germline (reference sequence). The V gene lost 4 bases and the J gene lost 14 bases, with 21 bases spanning the gap. This CDR3 reads CASSSSGTTPGSLHF. In DNA, the CDR3 is TGTGCCAGCAGTTCCTCGGGGACCACCCCAGGGTCCCTCCACTTT.

Only one count was recorded for this clone. The rearrangement joins TRBV2 to TRBJ1-1; 8 positions match TRBD1. After removal of 4 bases from V and 6 bases from J, the junction contained 13 bases not matched to a gene. Germline CDR1 and CDR2: SNHLY and FYNNEI. The CDR3 is 16 residues long. CDR3 nucleotide sequence: TGTGCCAGCAGTGGGGGAGTCGGACAGGGATGGTCTGAAGCTTTCTTT. Translated: CASSGGVGQGWSEAFF. Looking up the rest from reference TRBV2 and TRBJ1-1 gives the full variable domain: EPEVTQTPSHQVTQMGQEVILRCVPISNHLYFYWYRQILGQKVEFLVSFYNNEISEKSEIFDDQFSVERPDGSNFTLKIRSTKLEDSAMYFCASSGGVGQGWSEAFFGQGTRLTVV.

The chain combines TRBV5-4 with TRBJ1-3; no definite D call. This CDR3 spans 17 amino acids. Germline V gene sequence: CDR1 SGHNT, CDR2 YYREEE (reference sequence). V shed 5 bases and J shed 0 bases, with 18 bases lying between them. The CDR3 is CASSLGRTDRSGNTIYF. For the CDR3, the DNA is TGTGCCAGCAGTCTAGGCAGGACTGATCGCTCTGGAAACACCATATATTTT.

The V gene is TRBV28, the J gene TRBJ1-5; D remains unclear. CDR3 length: 12 amino acids. Trimming pared 5 bases from V and 5 bases from J, leaving 7 bases between. Per the germline V gene, CDR1 is MDHEN and CDR2 is SYDVKM. The CDR3 nucleotides read TGTGCCAGCAGTCGGCGCGATCAGCCCCAGCATTTT. This sequence encodes CASSRRDQPQHF. The full variable domain, completed using reference TRBV28 and TRBJ1-5, is DVKVTQSSRYLVKRTGEKVFLECVQDMDHENMFWYRQDPGLGLRLIYFSYDVKMKEKGDIPEGYSVSREKKERFSLILESASTNQTSMYLCASSRRDQPQHFGDGTRLSIL.

Only one count was recorded for this clone. V and J are TRBV7-9 and TRBJ2-1; 7 bases map to TRBD2. Germline-derived CDR1 and CDR2 are SEHNR and FQNEAQ (reference sequence). This CDR3 spans 17 amino acids. J was trimmed by 6 bases and V by 5 bases; bases with no gene match: 16. The CDR3 nucleotides are TGTGCCAGCAGCGCCAACCGCGGACTAGTCGGCGTCAATGAGCAGTTCTTC. It is translated as CASSANRGLVGVNEQFF.

The chain has TRBV30 and TRBJ1-1; D is undetermined. V was clipped by 2 bases and J by 0 bases, with 7 bases between them. This CDR3 is 13 amino acids long. CDR1 is GTSNPN, CDR2 SVGIG, per germline (reference sequence). CDR3 sequence: CAWSPLMNTEAFF. The CDR3 DNA sequence: TGTGCCTGGAGTCCCCTTATGAACACTGAAGCTTTCTTT.

This clone was counted between two and nine times. V gene TRBV18 combines with J gene TRBJ2-5; 7 positions match TRBD1. The CDR3 totals 14 residues. J gave up 5 bases and V 3 bases, and 6 bases lay outside the gene matches. Germline assignment: CDR1 KGHSH and CDR2 LQKENI. The CDR3 nucleotides are TGTGCCAGCTCACCGACAGGGCGTGAGGAGACCCAGTACTTC. It translates to CASSPTGREETQYF.

This clone was seen a handful of times. J is TRBJ1-4 and V is TRBV7-8; unclear D gene. The CDR3 has 13 amino acids. Trimming left V 6 bases short and J 8 bases short, with 13 bases between. Germline values: CDR1 SGHVS, CDR2 FQNEAQ. CDR3 in DNA: TGTGCCAGCAGTCACGAGGGATACGAAAAACTGTTTTTT. Protein: CASSHEGYEKLFF. Full variable domain (remainder filled in from reference TRBV7-8 and TRBJ1-4): GAGVSQSPRYKVAKRGQDVALRCDPISGHVSLFWYQQALGQGPEFLTYFQNEAQLDKSGLPSDRFFAERPEGSVSTLKIQRTQQEDSAVYLCASSHEGYEKLFFGSGTQLSVL.

The V call is TRBV10-1, the J call TRBJ2-2; the D gene is possibly TRBD2 (5 bases). Germline V gene lookup returns CDR1 WNHNN and CDR2 SYGVQD (reference sequence). The V and J ends lost 5 bases and 0 bases respectively, with 10 bases between them. CDR3 length equals 15 residues. CDR3 sequence reads: CASSRGSSNTGELFF. DNA of the CDR3: TGCGCCAGCAGTCGGGGATCCTCGAACACCGGGGAGCTGTTTTTT.

The CDR3 DNA reads TGTGCCAGCAGCCACCTGACAGGGTATGCCGGGGAGCTGTTTTTT. Amino acid sequence: CASSHLTGYAGELFF. This rearrangement joins TRBV14 to TRBJ2-2; 7 positions match TRBD1. This CDR3 region has 15 residues. Germline loops: CDR1 SGHDN, CDR2 FVKESK. V trimming: 3 bases; J trimming: 6 bases; junction bases outside the gene matches: 7.

The V gene is TRBV5-6, the J gene TRBJ2-3, with TRBD1 as a possible D gene (6 bases). The CDR3 consists of 14 residues. The V end lost 2 bases, the J end lost 1 base, and 8 bases lay between the germline ends. The germline gives CDR1 SGHDT, CDR2 YYEEEE. CDR3: CASSLSGGTDTQYF. The DNA of the CDR3 is TGTGCCAGCAGCTTATCAGGGGGCACAGATACGCAGTATTTT.

V gene TRBV5-4 combines with J gene TRBJ2-6; D may be TRBD2 (5 bases). Looked up from germline, CDR1 is SGHNT and CDR2 is YYREEE (reference sequence). The V gene lost 4 bases and the J gene lost 2 bases, with 13 bases spanning the gap. The CDR3 spans 16 residues. CDR3 in amino acids: CASSEGQDPGANVLTF. In DNA form, the CDR3 reads TGTGCCAGCAGCGAGGGCCAGGATCCTGGGGCCAACGTCCTGACTTTC.

The gene calls are TRBV5-1 and TRBJ1-2, with D possibly matching TRBD1 (5 bases). CDR1 and CDR2 (germline): SGHRS, YFSETQ. The CDR3 runs 15 residues. Trimming pared 4 bases from V and 1 base from J, leaving 14 bases between. The CDR3 DNA reads as TGCGCCAGCAGCCCCGGGGACGGCTTTAACTATGGCTACACCTTC. It translates to CASSPGDGFNYGYTF.

The V and J genes are TRBV5-1 and TRBJ1-5; weak D call: TRBD1 (5 bases). CDR1 is SGHRS and CDR2 is YFSETQ in the germline V gene. The CDR3 is 13 amino acids. V was pared by 3 bases and J by 5 bases, with 9 bases between. CDR3: CASSSDTDQPQHF. For the CDR3, the DNA is TGCGCCAGCAGCTCGGACACTGATCAGCCCCAGCATTTT.

The chain uses TRBV29-1 and TRBJ1-1; 7 nucleotides align to TRBD1. This CDR3 comprises 15 residues. The V and J ends lost 3 bases and 1 base, in that order; junction bases with no gene match: 8. CDR1 and CDR2 from the germline V gene are SQVTM and ANQGSEA. Written as DNA, the CDR3 is TGCAGCGTTGAGGGGAGGGGGCTTCGGAACACTGAAGCTTTCTTT. Translating it yields CSVEGRGLRNTEAFF.

The chain links TRBV19 to TRBJ2-1, with 11 bases fitting TRBD2. CDR3 length equals 14 residues. Germline CDR1 and CDR2: LNHDA and SQIVND (reference sequence). With 5 bases clipped from V and 8 bases from J, the junction kept 5 bases outside the gene matches. Here the CDR3 reads CASSPSGGSDEQFF. Here the CDR3 DNA reads TGTGCCAGTAGTCCTAGCGGGGGGAGCGATGAGCAGTTCTTC.

This chain uses TRBV27 with TRBJ1-5; possible D gene TRBD1, 6 bases. The V gene's germline CDR1 is MNHEY and CDR2 SMNVEV (reference sequence). The CDR3 covers 14 residues. Trimming pared 0 bases from V and 4 bases from J, leaving 7 bases between. As DNA, the CDR3 is TGTGCCAGCAGTTTATCGGGACAAAATCAGCCCCAGCATTTT. The encoded protein is CASSLSGQNQPQHF.

The V and J genes are TRBV10-3 and TRBJ1-4; 8 nucleotides align to TRBD1. Trimming removed 7 bases from V and 6 bases from J; junction bases left unmatched: 7. CDR1 is ENHRY, CDR2 SYGVKD, per germline. The CDR3 runs to 14 residues. CDR3 sequence (DNA): TGTGCCATCAAAAGGACAGGGAGGGATGAAAAACTGTTTTTT. This codes for CAIKRTGRDEKLFF.